This T cell receptor beta chain was sequenced for a study of T cells in Graves' hyperthyroidism and ophthalmopathy. TCR beta CDR3 regions were amplified from RNA. First-round RT-PCR with HTBI primers amplified the TCR CDR3 region. TCRdb reanalysed the multiplex PCR reads using MiXCR and keeps one entry per CDR3 protein. The table lists approximately 600,000 distinct CDR3 sequences, 15% to 20% of them singletons. This clonotype was observed at least ten times. Exclusion of patients followed from uncontrolled infection, other autoimmune disease, pregnancy or lactation. CDR3 size: 15 residues. Germline CDR1 and CDR2: MNHNS and SASEGT. Germline trimming cut 5 bases from V and 1 base from J; bases unmatched to any gene: 4.

The rearrangement uses TRBV6-1 and TRBJ2-7; TRBD2 aligns across 11 bases. The clonotype was recovered from a woman aged 25 to 39 with Graves' hyperthyroidism. The source material was blood. The CDR3 DNA follows: TGTGCCAGCAGTTATGGGACTAGCGGATCCTACGAGCAGTACTTC. It yields the protein CASSYGTSGSYEQYF.